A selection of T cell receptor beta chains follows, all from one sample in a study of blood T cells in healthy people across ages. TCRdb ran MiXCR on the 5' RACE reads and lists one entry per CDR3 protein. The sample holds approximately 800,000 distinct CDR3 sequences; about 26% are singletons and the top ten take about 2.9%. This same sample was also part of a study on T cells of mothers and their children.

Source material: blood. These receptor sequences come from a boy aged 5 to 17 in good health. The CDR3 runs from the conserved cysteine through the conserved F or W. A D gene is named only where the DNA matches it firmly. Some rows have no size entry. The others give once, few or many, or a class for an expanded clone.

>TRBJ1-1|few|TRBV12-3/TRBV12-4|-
CASSPTDLMNTEAFF
TGTGCCAGCAGTCCGACAGACTTAATGAACACTGAAGCTTTCTTT
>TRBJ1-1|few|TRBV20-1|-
CSARKGNTEAFF
TGCAGTGCCAGGAAGGGGAACACTGAAGCTTTCTTT
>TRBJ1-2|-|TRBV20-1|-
CSAREPLISRGLYGYTF
TGCAGTGCTAGAGAGCCACTAATCTCCAGGGGATTGTATGGCTACACCTTC
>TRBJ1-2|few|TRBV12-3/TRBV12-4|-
CASSFPDTYYGYTF
TGTGCCAGCAGTTTCCCCGACACTTACTATGGCTACACCTTC
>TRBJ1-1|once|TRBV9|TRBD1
CASSVDTGQGNTEAFF
TGTGCCAGCAGCGTAGACACGGGACAGGGGAACACTGAAGCTTTCTTT
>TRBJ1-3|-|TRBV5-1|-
CASSRGGLAGHAGNTIYF
TGCGCCAGCAGCCGGGGGGGTCTAGCGGGTCACGCTGGAAACACCATATATTTT
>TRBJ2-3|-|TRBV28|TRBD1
CASSLDRGVDTQYF
TGTGCCAGCAGTCTCGACAGGGGGGTAGATACGCAGTATTTT
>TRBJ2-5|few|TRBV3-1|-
CASSQDGVLRGETQYF
TGTGCCAGCAGCCAAGATGGAGTTCTCAGAGGGGAGACCCAGTACTTC
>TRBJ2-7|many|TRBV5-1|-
CASSLGSGAYEQYF
TGTGCCAGCAGCTTAGGGTCAGGAGCCTACGAGCAGTACTTC
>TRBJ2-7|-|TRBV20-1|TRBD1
CSAPDRANEQYF
TGCAGTGCTCCGGACAGGGCTAACGAGCAGTACTTC
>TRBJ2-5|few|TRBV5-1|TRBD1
CASSLVPWDRQETQYF
TGCGCCAGCAGCTTAGTTCCCTGGGACAGACAAGAGACCCAGTACTTC
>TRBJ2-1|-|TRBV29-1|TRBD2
CSVVASGGYSYNEQFF
TGCAGCGTTGTGGCTAGCGGGGGGTATAGCTACAATGAGCAGTTCTTC
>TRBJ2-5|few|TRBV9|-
CASSVGGAASLRRETQYF
TGTGCCAGCAGCGTAGGCGGGGCAGCCAGTCTCCGGCGGGAGACCCAGTACTTC
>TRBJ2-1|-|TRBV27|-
CASSLIGFGSYNEQFF
TGTGCCAGCAGTTTAATAGGGTTTGGCTCCTACAATGAGCAGTTCTTC
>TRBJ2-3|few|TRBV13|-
CASSSGPQDTQYF
TGTGCCAGCAGCTCGGGACCACAAGATACGCAGTATTTT
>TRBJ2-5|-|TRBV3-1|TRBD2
CASSQELAGEETQYF
TGTGCCAGCAGCCAAGAGCTAGCGGGGGAAGAGACCCAGTACTTC
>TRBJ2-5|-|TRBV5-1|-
CASSPGQKQETQYF
TGCGCCAGCAGTCCCGGACAGAAACAAGAGACCCAGTACTTC
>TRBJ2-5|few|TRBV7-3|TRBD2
CASSPAVGLGFPCRPQETQYF
TGTGCCAGCAGCCCAGCGGTGGGACTAGGATTCCCATGTAGGCCCCAAGAGACCCAGTACTTC
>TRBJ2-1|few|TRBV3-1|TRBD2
CASSQASGGYNEQFF
TGTGCCAGCAGCCAAGCGAGCGGGGGGTACAATGAGCAGTTCTTC
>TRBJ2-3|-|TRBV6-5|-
CASSWAGTDTQYF
TGTGCCAGCAGTTGGGCAGGCACAGATACGCAGTATTTT
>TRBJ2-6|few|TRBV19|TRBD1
CASSMRQGASGANVLTF
TGTGCCAGTAGTATGCGACAGGGGGCCTCTGGGGCCAACGTCCTGACTTTC
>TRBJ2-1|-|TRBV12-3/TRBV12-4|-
CASTPNTENEQFF
TGTGCCAGCACCCCCAACACGGAGAATGAGCAGTTCTTC
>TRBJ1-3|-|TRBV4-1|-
CASSQNALGANTIYF
TGCGCCAGCAGCCAAAACGCGTTGGGGGCAAACACCATATATTTT
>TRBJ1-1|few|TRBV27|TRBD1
CASYQGGNTEAFF
TGTGCCAGCTACCAGGGGGGGAACACTGAAGCTTTCTTT
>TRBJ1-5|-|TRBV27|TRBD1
CASSPRGTGLNQPQHF
TGTGCCAGCAGTCCCCGAGGGACAGGGCTCAATCAGCCCCAGCATTTT
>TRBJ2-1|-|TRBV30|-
CALDSGYEQFF
TGTGCCTTAGACTCGGGGTATGAGCAGTTCTTC
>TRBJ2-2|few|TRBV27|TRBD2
CASSLAWGGTITGELFF
TGTGCCAGCAGTTTGGCCTGGGGGGGGACCATAACCGGGGAGCTGTTTTTT
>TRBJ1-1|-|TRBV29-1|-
CSSDTEAFF
TGCAGCTCTGACACTGAAGCTTTCTTT
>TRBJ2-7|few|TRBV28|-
CASSLGRYNNEQYF
TGTGCCAGCAGTTTAGGCAGGTATAACAACGAGCAGTACTTC
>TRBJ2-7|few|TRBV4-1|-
CASSQEGTGSYEQYF
TGCGCCAGCAGCCAAGAGGGGACTGGCTCCTACGAGCAGTACTTC
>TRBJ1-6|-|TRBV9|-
CASSVAGSGTSNSPLHF
TGTGCCAGCAGCGTAGCGGGGTCCGGGACAAGTAATTCACCCCTCCACTTT
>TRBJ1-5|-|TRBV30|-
CAWSGVSHSNQPQHF
TGTGCCTGGAGTGGAGTGAGTCATAGCAATCAGCCCCAGCATTTT
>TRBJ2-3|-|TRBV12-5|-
CASGSIVTTDTQYF
TGTGCTAGTGGCTCGATTGTAACCACAGATACGCAGTATTTT
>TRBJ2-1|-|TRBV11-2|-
CASRPLLYNEQFF
TGTGCCAGCAGGCCCTTGCTCTACAATGAGCAGTTCTTC
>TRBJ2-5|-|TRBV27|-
CASSPMSLGEETQYF
TGTGCCAGCAGCCCTATGAGCCTAGGGGAAGAGACCCAGTACTTC
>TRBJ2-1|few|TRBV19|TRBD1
CASSSVWDSYNEQFF
TGTGCCAGTAGTTCAGTCTGGGACAGTTACAATGAGCAGTTCTTC
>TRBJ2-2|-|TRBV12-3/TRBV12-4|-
CASSPTGTTLTGELFF
TGTGCCAGCAGTCCAACCGGGACCACACTCACCGGGGAGCTGTTTTTT
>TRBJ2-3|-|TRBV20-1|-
CSARNYRARHTQYF
TGCAGTGCTAGAAACTACAGGGCCAGACATACGCAGTATTTT
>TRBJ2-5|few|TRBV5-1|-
CASSLPLQETQYF
TGCGCCAGCAGCTTGCCCTTACAAGAGACCCAGTACTTC
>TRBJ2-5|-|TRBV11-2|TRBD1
CASTLTGDGETQYF
TGTGCCAGCACTCTCACAGGGGACGGGGAGACCCAGTACTTC
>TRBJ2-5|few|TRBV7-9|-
CASSLNPNQETQYF
TGTGCCAGCAGCTTAAATCCAAACCAAGAGACCCAGTACTTC
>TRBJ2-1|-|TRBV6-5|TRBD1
CASIYGTGVYDEQFF
TGTGCCAGCATTTATGGGACAGGGGTTTACGATGAGCAGTTCTTC
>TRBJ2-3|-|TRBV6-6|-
CASSYLKGGADTQYF
TGTGCCAGCAGTTACCTGAAAGGGGGAGCAGATACGCAGTATTTT
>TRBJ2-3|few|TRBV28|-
CASSLGSSSTDTQYF
TGTGCCAGCAGTTTGGGCAGTTCCAGCACAGATACGCAGTATTTT
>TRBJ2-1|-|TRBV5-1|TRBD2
CASSWGGTPNNEQFF
TGCGCCAGCAGCTGGGGGGGGACTCCGAACAATGAGCAGTTCTTC
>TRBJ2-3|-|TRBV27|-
CASRGFGGALTDTQYF
TGTGCCAGCAGAGGGTTTGGCGGGGCCCTCACAGATACGCAGTATTTT
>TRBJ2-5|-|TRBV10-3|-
CAIRETGQETQYF
TGTGCCATCAGGGAGACGGGACAAGAGACCCAGTACTTC
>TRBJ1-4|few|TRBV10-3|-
CAISESQQTTNEKLFF
TGTGCCATCAGTGAGTCGCAGCAGACAACTAATGAAAAACTGTTTTTT
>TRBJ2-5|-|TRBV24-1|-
CATSDLRQGPGGQYF
TGTGCCACCAGTGATTTGAGACAGGGCCCCGGGGGCCAGTACTTC
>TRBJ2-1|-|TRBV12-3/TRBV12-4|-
CASTGTSDNEQFF
TGTGCCAGTACAGGGACTTCCGACAATGAGCAGTTCTTC
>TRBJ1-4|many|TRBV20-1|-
CSARDRQGGEKLFF
TGCAGTGCTAGAGATCGCCAGGGAGGAGAAAAACTGTTTTTT
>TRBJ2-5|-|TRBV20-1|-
CSAHEGEETQYF
TGCAGTGCTCATGAGGGGGAAGAGACCCAGTACTTC
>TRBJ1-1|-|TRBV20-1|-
CSARKGGTEAFF
TGCAGTGCTAGAAAGGGAGGGACTGAAGCTTTCTTT
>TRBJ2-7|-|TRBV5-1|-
CASSLAVPREQYF
TGCGCCAGCAGCTTGGCCGTGCCCCGCGAGCAGTACTTC
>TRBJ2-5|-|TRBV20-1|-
CSASERRVTQYF
TGCAGTGCTAGCGAGCGTAGGGTTACCCAGTACTTC
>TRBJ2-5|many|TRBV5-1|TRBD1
CASRSGQGPQETQYF
TGCGCCAGCAGGAGCGGACAGGGACCCCAAGAGACCCAGTACTTC